The TCR beta chain under discussion was sequenced for a study of cytomegalovirus exposure and HLA in healthy donors. Trimming took 2 bases from V and 5 from J; bases not matched to a gene: 8. This CDR3 is built from 17 residues. Germline lookup yields CDR1 LGHNT and CDR2 FRNRAP. PCR primers comprised 60 Vbeta and 13 Jbeta primers. Measured with immunoSEQ multiplex PCR; TCRdb has only the in-frame clones, and not every one. This sample yields 80,000 or so clones, of which 62% are seen a single time; more than 3.5% belongs to the top ten. Study-wide results and caveats: Reports indicate that TCR beta sequences accurately predicted the HLA-A and HLA-B alleles of most subjects.

Points on this clone: Antigen specificity is unknown.

The source is a male donor in good health and CMV-seropositive. The chain recombines TRBV12-5 with TRBJ2-5; TRBD2 agrees at 13 bases. Sequencing was performed on PBMCs. The CDR3 reads CASGLWGLAGFGETQYF. The CDR3 bases are TGTGCTAGTGGTTTGTGGGGACTAGCGGGATTCGGGGAGACCCAGTACTTC.